A single T cell receptor (beta chain) is shown here with its context. The antigen is not known. This entry belongs to a study of shared clonotypes between healthy human individuals. The germline CDR1 and CDR2 sequences are LNHDA and SQIVND (reference sequence). This CDR3 is 13 amino acids long. J gave up 3 bases and V 6 bases, and 5 bases lay outside the gene matches. Assay execution took place at the deep level. Here immunoSEQ multiplex PCR was the method, and the copy in TCRdb shows in-frame clones only, minus some. The sample yields a few million clones, more than 90% seen once. Overall study results and limits: Clonotype sharing across four donors was observed for around 4.8% of naive CD4 clonotypes.

This TCR came from a man aged 18 to 29 in good health. The gene calls are TRBV19 and TRBJ2-7; 7 bases are a match to TRBD1. Input material: naive CD4+ T cells sorted from blood. The subset is: CD45RA+ positively selected. The DNA of the CDR3 is TGTGCCAGTAGGACGACAGGGAACTACGAGCAGTACTTC. Amino acids: CASRTTGNYEQYF. Looking up the rest from reference TRBV19 and TRBJ2-7 gives the full variable domain: DGGITQSPKYLFRKEGQNVTLSCEQNLNHDAMYWYRQDPGQGLRLIYYSQIVNDFQKGDIAEGYSVSREKKESFPLTVTSAQKNPTAFYLCASRTTGNYEQYFGPGTRLTVT.